These T cell receptor beta chains were read from a single sample in a study of cytomegalovirus exposure and HLA in healthy donors. The method was immunoSEQ multiplex PCR; TCRdb's version includes in-frame clones alone and lacks a portion of them. In the table there are about 200,000 clones, 87% of which are singletons. Sequenced input: PBMCs. The receptors were gathered from a man in his thirties or forties in good health and CMV-seronegative. CDR3s include the opening cysteine and the closing phenylalanine or tryptophan. A D gene is named only where the DNA matches it firmly. Some rows mark clone size as missing; the rest say once, few, many or name a class of expanded clone.

clone size	J gene	V gene	D gene	CDR3 DNA	CDR3 protein
few	TRBJ1-4	TRBV4-1	TRBD1	TGCGCCAGCAGCCACTGGACAGGGGAAAATGAAAAACTGTTTTTT	CASSHWTGENEKLFF
-	TRBJ2-7	TRBV5-1	TRBD1	TGCGCCAGCAGCCCCGGACAGGGGATCCACGAGCAGTACTTC	CASSPGQGIHEQYF
-	TRBJ2-7	TRBV6-6	-	TGTGCCAGCAGTTACGGAGCGTTTCGCGAGCAGTACTTC	CASSYGAFREQYF
-	TRBJ1-2	TRBV28	-	TGTGCCAGCAGCCACGGGGTGGGGGGCTACACCTTC	CASSHGVGGYTF
-	TRBJ1-3	TRBV6-5	-	TGTGCCAGCAGTTGGGGACATGGCTCTGGAAACACCATATATTTT	CASSWGHGSGNTIYF
-	TRBJ2-3	TRBV7-2	-	TGTGCCAGCAGCTTGGTGGCGGAAAGCACAGATACGCAGTATTTT	CASSLVAESTDTQYF
-	TRBJ2-3	TRBV14	TRBD2	TGTGCCAGCAGCCCCTTGATGCACGGGGGGAGCACAGATACGCAGTATTTT	CASSPLMHGGSTDTQYF
-	TRBJ1-2	TRBV2	-	TGTGCCAGCAGCCGGGAGATCTATGGCTACACCTTC	CASSREIYGYTF
-	TRBJ2-1	TRBV21-1	-	TGTGCCAGCAGCAAAGCGAACCCACTAGCGTCATTCAATGAGCAGTTCTTC	CASSKANPLASFNEQFF
-	TRBJ2-1	TRBV6-6	TRBD2	TGTGCCAGCAGTTACCTCGCGGGAGGGACCTACAATGAGCAGTTCTTC	CASSYLAGGTYNEQFF
-	TRBJ2-5	TRBV6-5	-	TGTGCCAGCAGCCGAAACAGGGCGACCCAAGAGACCCAGTACTTC	CASSRNRATQETQYF
-	TRBJ2-1	TRBV2	TRBD1	TGTGCCAGCAGTTCCGGGACAGGCTCCTACAATGAGCAGTTCTTC	CASSSGTGSYNEQFF
-	TRBJ1-5	TRBV12-5	-	TGTGCTAGTGCGTTCAGGGTTGATCAGCCCCAGCATTTT	CASAFRVDQPQHF
-	TRBJ1-2	TRBV18	TRBD1	TGTGCCAGCTCACCCCGGACAGGGGGCGAAACTAACTATGGCTACACCTTC	CASSPRTGGETNYGYTF
-	TRBJ1-5	TRBV25-1	-	TGTGCCAGCAGTGATTGGGGGGGCGATCAGCCCCAGCATTTT	CASSDWGGDQPQHF
-	TRBJ1-4	TRBV6-1	-	TGTGCCAGCAGTGAAAGGGGTAGAGGTGAAAAACTGTTTTTT	CASSERGRGEKLFF
-	TRBJ1-1	TRBV29-1	-	TGCAGCGTTGATGACAGATTGATGAACACTGAAGCTTTCTTT	CSVDDRLMNTEAFF
-	TRBJ1-4	TRBV29-1	-	TGCAGCGTTCGGGCAGGGGCTGAAAAACTGTTTTTT	CSVRAGAEKLFF
-	TRBJ2-2	TRBV5-4	TRBD1	TGTGCCAGCAGCTCCCGGACAGGGGGCAATAGGGGGGAGCTGTTTTTT	CASSSRTGGNRGELFF
-	TRBJ2-5	TRBV7-2	-	TGTGCCAGCACTCAGAAATTCCAAGAGGCCCAGTACTTC	CASTQKFQEAQYF
-	TRBJ2-1	TRBV11-3	TRBD2	TGTGCCAGCAGCTTGGGGCGGGGGGGCGGTGAGCAGTTCTTC	CASSLGRGGGEQFF
-	TRBJ1-1	TRBV19	-	TGTGCCAGCAGCGTTAGGTGGAACACTGAAGCTTTCTTT	CASSVRWNTEAFF
-	TRBJ2-2	TRBV7-9	TRBD1	TGTGCCAGCAGGCAGACCGGGACAGGGGACGCCGGGGAGCTGTTTTTT	CASRQTGTGDAGELFF
-	TRBJ2-5	TRBV7-9	-	TGTGCCAGCAGCTTAGGCGCGCGAGAGCAGTACTTC	CASSLGAREQYF
once	TRBJ2-1	TRBV6-1	TRBD1	TGTGCCACCACTCCGGGACAGGGTCCCAATGAGCAGTTCTTC	CATTPGQGPNEQFF
-	TRBJ2-5	TRBV18	-	TGTGCCAGCTCACGAACAGAAGGTGTACAGCTAGAGACCCAGTACTTC	CASSRTEGVQLETQYF
once	TRBJ2-5	TRBV5-1	TRBD1	TGCGCCAGCAGCTCGCCGACAGGGGGAGAGACCCAGTACTTC	CASSSPTGGETQYF
-	TRBJ1-2	TRBV19	TRBD1	TGTGCCAGTACTAAGGACAGGAACTATGGCTACACCTTC	CASTKDRNYGYTF
-	TRBJ1-5	TRBV7-9	TRBD1	TGTGCCAGCAGCCCGGACAGGGGCAATCAGCCCCAGCATTTT	CASSPDRGNQPQHF
-	TRBJ2-7	TRBV5-4	-	TGTGCCAGCAGCCCCCAGGGCTCCTACGAGCAGTACTTC	CASSPQGSYEQYF
-	TRBJ1-5	TRBV27	-	TGTGCCAGCAGTTTATTAGGGGGAAATCAGCCCCAGCATTTT	CASSLLGGNQPQHF
-	TRBJ1-1	TRBV20-1	-	TGCAGTGCATCGCGCCCTGAAGCTTTCTTT	CSASRPEAFF
-	TRBJ2-3	TRBV2	TRBD1	TGTGCCAGCAGAGACAGGGGGACTGGCACAGATACGCAGTATTTT	CASRDRGTGTDTQYF
-	TRBJ1-4	TRBV7-9	-	TGTGCCAGCAGCAGGACAGAATTAAATGAAAAACTGTTTTTT	CASSRTELNEKLFF
-	TRBJ2-7	TRBV5-6	-	TGTGCCAGCAGCTTGAATAGGAGGGCCTACGAGCAGTACTTC	CASSLNRRAYEQYF
-	TRBJ2-7	TRBV5-1	TRBD2	TGCGCCAGCAGGCAAGACAGCGGGAGGAGCTCCTACGAGCAGTACTTC	CASRQDSGRSSYEQYF
-	TRBJ2-7	TRBV11-1	-	TGTGCCAGCAGCTTTCGGGCCGCCGGAGGCGAGCAGTACTTC	CASSFRAAGGEQYF
-	TRBJ2-5	TRBV12-2	-	TGTGCAAGTCGCCCAATTGAGCTGCGGGGGCGAACTGGAGAGACCCAGTACTTC	CASRPIELRGRTGETQYF
-	TRBJ1-1	TRBV30	-	TGTGCCTGGAGTGTGGTCGGGATGAACACTGAAGCTTTCTTT	CAWSVVGMNTEAFF
-	TRBJ1-4	TRBV4-1	-	TGCGCCAGCAGCCAAGTCCTAAGACACCTTCCAGTAGAACTGTTTTTT	CASSQVLRHLPVELFF
-	TRBJ1-4	TRBV6-5	-	TGTGCCAGCAGGAAGCTTGCAACTAATGAAAAACTGTTTTTT	CASRKLATNEKLFF
-	TRBJ1-2	TRBV30	TRBD1	TGTGCCTGGAGTCGGCGGGGACAGGGGGCACAAACCTTC	CAWSRRGQGAQTF
-	TRBJ2-1	TRBV10-1	TRBD2	TGCGCCAGCGGGGGGACTAGCGGATACTACAATGAGCAGTTCTTC	CASGGTSGYYNEQFF
-	TRBJ2-3	TRBV7-2	-	TGTGCCAGCAGCTTAAGGGGTGGGGGGGCCACAGATACGCAGTATTTT	CASSLRGGGATDTQYF
-	TRBJ2-1	TRBV6-5	TRBD1	TGTGCCAGCAGCCCCGGGACAGAACCCAATGAGCAGTTCTTC	CASSPGTEPNEQFF
few	TRBJ2-5	TRBV7-9	TRBD2	TGTGCCAGCAGCGTACGACTAGCGGGAGTCGAGACCCAGTACTTC	CASSVRLAGVETQYF
once	TRBJ2-7	TRBV10-2	-	TGCGCCACCGGGACTCAGCGGGCATCCTACGAGCAGTACTTC	CATGTQRASYEQYF